A single sample is the source of the 30 T cell receptor beta chains below, sequenced in a study of shared clonotypes between healthy human individuals. Profiled with immunoSEQ multiplex PCR; TCRdb holds only in-frame clones, not every one. The data hold about 2,200,000 clones, with around 93% observed a single time. Naive CD8 cells comprised CD45RO-negative, CCR7-positively selected cells, excluding terminally differentiated effector memory CD45RA+ cells. The sample consisted of naive CD8+ T cells from PBMCs. Receptors originate from a young man in good health. Some clones in this sample may be carry-over from other donors' samples.

This chain links TRBV16 with TRBJ1-4; D is ambiguous. Germline CDR1 and CDR2: KGHSY and FQNENV. This CDR3 has 15 residues. V lost 1 base and J 4 bases, leaving 10 bases between the germline ends. CDR3 in DNA: TGTGCCAGCAGCCAATTCCGGACGCTTAATGAAAAACTGTTTTTT. Translation gives CASSQFRTLNEKLFF.

The V gene is TRBV27, the J gene TRBJ1-5; D might be TRBD1 (5 bases). From germline, CDR1 is MNHEY and CDR2 SMNVEV (reference sequence). V gave up 0 bases and J gave up 6 bases, with 12 bases separating them. The CDR3 loop spans 15 amino acids. CDR3 nucleotides: TGTGCCAGCAGTTTATCGACGATTGGGGGTCAGCCCCAGCATTTT. It codes for CASSLSTIGGQPQHF.

The chain uses TRBV27 and TRBJ2-1, with 14 bases matching TRBD2. CDR1 is MNHEY, CDR2 SMNVEV, per germline (reference sequence). V gave up 6 bases and J gave up 2 bases; unmatched junction bases: 12. CDR3 size: 19 residues. CDR3 in amino acids: CASRPPRLAGGPAYNEQFF. The DNA for the CDR3 is TGTGCCAGCAGACCTCCCCGACTAGCGGGAGGGCCGGCCTACAATGAGCAGTTCTTC.

The rearrangement joins TRBV7-9 to TRBJ1-1; 8 positions match TRBD1. CDR1 is SEHNR, CDR2 FQNEAQ, per germline (reference sequence). Germline trimming cut 3 bases from V and 0 bases from J; bases unmatched to any gene: 3. The CDR3 length is 15 residues. The CDR3 region has the DNA TGTGCCAGCAGCTTTGACAGGGGATTGAACACTGAAGCTTTCTTT. This codes for CASSFDRGLNTEAFF.

The CDR3 bases are TGTGCCAGCAGCTCCCTTTCGGGGAGAGATACGCAGTATTTT. Protein product: CASSSLSGRDTQYF. The rearrangement joins TRBV11-3 to TRBJ2-3, with a weak D call TRBD2 (5 bases). This CDR3 comprises 14 residues. Germline V lookup: CDR1 SGHNT, CDR2 YENEEA. V lost 4 bases and J 5 bases, leaving 13 bases between the germline ends.

The genes are TRBV9 and TRBJ1-4; TRBD1 is a possible D gene (5 bases). CDR1 and CDR2 from the germline V gene are SGDLS and YYNGEE. V was pared by 0 bases and J by 7 bases, with 13 bases between. The CDR3 sequence is 15 residues long. Written as DNA, the CDR3 is TGTGCCAGCAGCGTAGGGGCAGGGATGGTTGAAAAACTGTTTTTT. Protein sequence: CASSVGAGMVEKLFF.

The V gene is TRBV10-3, the J gene TRBJ2-3; 10 bases are shared with TRBD2. Per the germline V gene, CDR1 is ENHRY and CDR2 is SYGVKD. Trimming cost V 6 bases and J 2 bases; bases outside gene matches: 11. The CDR3 has 17 amino acids. CDR3 loop: CAIRSGTSALPTDTQYF. The CDR3 DNA follows: TGTGCCATCAGGAGCGGGACTAGCGCATTACCCACAGATACGCAGTATTTT.

This clone has just one count. The chain carries TRBV7-9 and TRBJ1-5; D remains ambiguous. This CDR3 is 14 amino acids long. The V end was cut by 3 bases, the J end by 7 bases, with 13 bases between. Germline CDR1 reads SEHNR; CDR2 reads FQNEAQ (reference sequence). This chain's CDR3 is CASSFAGVGQPQHF. CDR3 nucleotides: TGTGCCAGCAGCTTCGCGGGAGTCGGGCAGCCCCAGCATTTT.

The chain links TRBV9 to TRBJ2-1, with no clear D. The CDR3 is 15 residues long. Per germline, CDR1 SGDLS and CDR2 YYNGEE. Trimming removed 2 bases at V and 7 bases at J, with 16 bases between. CDR3 loop: CASSVHNNDRNEQFF. The DNA of the CDR3 is TGTGCCAGCAGCGTCCATAACAATGATAGGAATGAGCAGTTCTTC.

With regard to this clone: Different DNA sequences within this sample yield the same CDR3. The rearrangement joins TRBV28 to TRBJ2-1; 8 bases map to TRBD1. CDR3 length equals 13 residues. The trim removed 6 bases at V and 6 bases at J, leaving 4 bases unmatched. Germline loops: CDR1 MDHEN, CDR2 SYDVKM. Written as DNA, the CDR3 is TGTGCCAGCAGCTCAACAGGGGGCAATGAGCAGTTCTTC. Its translation is CASSSTGGNEQFF.

V is TRBV9 and J is TRBJ2-1, with 8 bases aligning to TRBD1. From germline, CDR1 is SGDLS and CDR2 YYNGEE. The V gene end was trimmed by 4 bases and the J gene end by 8 bases; junction bases not matched to a gene: 11. This CDR3 contains 15 residues. The CDR3 coding sequence is TGTGCCAGCAGCAGCACAGGGGGTAGGTCCGATGAGCAGTTCTTC. This gives the protein CASSSTGGRSDEQFF.

The rearrangement uses TRBV6-4 and TRBJ1-2; D may be TRBD1 (5 bases). Trimming pared 3 bases from V and 8 bases from J, leaving 16 bases between. The CDR3 has 14 residues. CDR1 is MRHNA and CDR2 is SNTAGT in the germline V gene. The CDR3 DNA reads as TGTGCCAGCAGTGAAACAGGCCTCATGAGGGGCTACACCTTC. Protein sequence: CASSETGLMRGYTF.

This sequence joins TRBV6-5 and TRBJ2-1, with D uncertain. Germline CDR1 and CDR2: MNHEY and SVGAGI. The CDR3 totals 14 residues. V dropped 2 bases and J dropped 4 bases, with 9 bases sitting between them. CDR3 nucleotide sequence: TGTGCCAGCAGTTACCTTGGGGTATACAATGAGCAGTTCTTC. Its translation is CASSYLGVYNEQFF.

The chain uses TRBV19 and TRBJ1-5; D uncertain. There are 11 residues in the CDR3. V lost 6 bases to trimming and J lost 10 bases, with 10 bases between them. The germline CDR1 and CDR2 sequences are LNHDA and SQIVND (reference sequence). The CDR3 DNA is TGTGCCAGTAGCGGCGGAGGACCCCAGCATTTT. Translation: CASSGGGPQHF.

The V gene is TRBV27, the J gene TRBJ1-5; perhaps TRBD1 as D (6 bases). The CDR3 has 13 residues. CDR1 and CDR2 (germline): MNHEY, SMNVEV (reference sequence). Trimming cost V 4 bases and J 7 bases, with 11 bases left between them. The CDR3, as DNA: TGTGCCAGCAGTTCGTGGGGGCAACAGCCCCAGCATTTT. This codes for CASSSWGQQPQHF.

The rearrangement uses TRBV10-2 and TRBJ2-2; no firm D call. The CDR3 has 15 residues. Germline CDR1 is WSHSY and CDR2 is SAAADI. V lost 4 bases to trimming and J lost 4 bases, with 13 bases between them. The CDR3: CASSGTLGRTGELFF. Written as DNA, the CDR3 is TGCGCCAGCAGTGGGACCCTAGGGCGCACCGGGGAGCTGTTTTTT.

This rearrangement joins TRBV6-5 to TRBJ1-3, with D tentatively TRBD1 (5 bases). V was cut by 2 bases and J by 4 bases, with 9 bases left in between. The germline CDR1 and CDR2 sequences are MNHEY and SVGAGI. The CDR3 totals 14 residues. The CDR3 nucleotides are TGTGCCAGCAGTTACGGGGGTGACGGAAACACCATATATTTT. Protein sequence: CASSYGGDGNTIYF.

J is TRBJ2-7 and V is TRBV4-3; TRBD1 matches 9 bases. The CDR3 runs to 16 residues. V lost 2 bases to trimming and J lost 0 bases; unmatched junction nucleotides: 5. CDR1 and CDR2 from the germline V gene are LGHNA and YSLEER. The CDR3 is CASSQNRGRSSYEQYF. The CDR3, as DNA: TGCGCCAGCAGCCAAAACAGGGGGCGATCCTCCTACGAGCAGTACTTC.

This chain joins TRBV7-9 and TRBJ1-2; 7 bases fit TRBD1. This CDR3 has 16 residues. Germline CDR1 SEHNR, CDR2 FQNEAQ (reference sequence). Trimming took 4 bases from V and 3 from J; bases not matched to a gene: 11. This chain's CDR3 is CASSSSRGQGHYGYTF. The DNA for the CDR3 is TGTGCCAGCAGCTCGTCGAGGGGGCAGGGGCACTATGGCTACACCTTC.

The chain recombines TRBV7-8 with TRBJ2-7; D unresolved. This CDR3 has 15 amino acids. Trimming took off 2 bases at V and 0 bases at J, with 11 bases between the two ends. Germline V gives CDR1 SGHVS, CDR2 FQNEAQ. This chain's CDR3 is CASSLSRLYSYEQYF. For the CDR3, the DNA is TGTGCCAGCAGCTTATCCAGGCTATACTCCTACGAGCAGTACTTC. The whole variable domain, filled in from reference TRBV7-8 and TRBJ2-7, reads GAGVSQSPRYKVAKRGQDVALRCDPISGHVSLFWYQQALGQGPEFLTYFQNEAQLDKSGLPSDRFFAERPEGSVSTLKIQRTQQEDSAVYLCASSLSRLYSYEQYFGPGTRLTVT.

The chain joins TRBV4-1 to TRBJ1-6; D ambiguous. Trimming shortened V by 2 bases and J by 10 bases, and 9 bases separated the two germline ends. The CDR3 spans 13 residues. Germline lookup yields CDR1 MGHRA and CDR2 YSYEKL. CDR3 in amino acids: CASSQWAASPLHF. The CDR3 nucleotides are TGCGCCAGCAGCCAATGGGCAGCCTCACCCCTCCACTTT.

The J gene is TRBJ2-2, the V gene TRBV6-5; the D is unclear. Germline V CDR1 and CDR2: MNHEY, SVGAGI. V was pared by 2 bases and J by 6 bases, with 13 bases between. The CDR3 is 15 amino acids. The CDR3 is CASSYLSDGAGELFF. CDR3 bases: TGTGCCAGCAGTTACCTAAGCGACGGCGCCGGGGAGCTGTTTTTT.

Of note for this clone: The same CDR3 arises from other DNA sequences in this sample as well. The V call is TRBV28, the J call TRBJ1-5; D is unresolved. CDR3 length: 11 residues. V was shortened by 3 bases and J by 7 bases, with 4 bases between the two germline ends. Germline CDR1 is MDHEN and CDR2 is SYDVKM. In DNA, the CDR3 is TGTGCCAGCAGTTTTGGACAGCCCCAGCATTTT. The encoded protein is CASSFGQPQHF. The entire variable domain, with the rest obtained from reference TRBV28 and TRBJ1-5, is as follows: DVKVTQSSRYLVKRTGEKVFLECVQDMDHENMFWYRQDPGLGLRLIYFSYDVKMKEKGDIPEGYSVSREKKERFSLILESASTNQTSMYLCASSFGQPQHFGDGTRLSIL.

The chain employs TRBV28 and TRBJ1-1; maybe TRBD1 (5 bases). Trimming shortened V by 4 bases and J by 6 bases, and 9 bases separated the two germline ends. The germline gives CDR1 MDHEN, CDR2 SYDVKM. There are 12 residues in the CDR3. In nucleotides, the CDR3 is TGTGCCAGCAGTTCCGGAGGGGCTGAAGCTTTCTTT. It yields the protein CASSSGGAEAFF.

As regards this clone: Other DNA sequences in the same sample also yield this CDR3. The chain carries TRBV29-1 and TRBJ2-7; TRBD2 might be the D (5 bases). Per germline, CDR1 SQVTM and CDR2 ANQGSEA. With 5 bases removed from V and 1 base from J, the gap between germline ends came to 12 bases. The CDR3 loop spans 13 amino acids. The CDR3 nucleotides are TGCAGCGTTAGAGGAGGAACGTCCTACGAGCAGTACTTC. It specifies CSVRGGTSYEQYF.

This rearrangement joins TRBV7-9 to TRBJ1-2; D is possibly TRBD1 (5 bases). The CDR3 consists of 15 residues. The germline V and J ends were trimmed by 5 bases and 6 bases, with 19 bases remaining between them. Germline V CDR1 and CDR2: SEHNR, FQNEAQ (reference sequence). The CDR3 region has the DNA TGTGCCAGCAGCACTTGGGACCGCGGGAGCCATGGCTACACCTTC. The encoded protein is CASSTWDRGSHGYTF.

This chain connects TRBV7-3 to TRBJ2-2, with TRBD2 matching 7 bases. J gave up 0 bases and V 3 bases, and 4 bases lay outside the gene matches. Per the germline V gene, CDR1 is SGHTA and CDR2 is FQGTGA. CDR3 length: 16 residues. CDR3 in amino acids: CASSLWGRANTGELFF. The CDR3 DNA is TGTGCCAGCAGCTTGTGGGGGAGGGCGAACACCGGGGAGCTGTTTTTT.

J is TRBJ2-7 and V is TRBV7-8; D possibly corresponds to TRBD2 (7 bases). The ends were cut back, 0 bases at V and 6 bases at J, with 12 bases in the middle. The CDR3 has 14 amino acids. Per germline, CDR1 SGHVS and CDR2 FQNEAQ. The CDR3 protein is CASSLAGGGSEQYF. The CDR3 region has the DNA TGTGCCAGCAGCTTAGCAGGGGGGGGCTCCGAGCAGTACTTC.

The V gene is TRBV10-2, the J gene TRBJ2-5; possibly TRBD1 or TRBD2 for D (6 bases each). CDR3 length equals 13 residues. Germline V gene data show CDR1 as WSHSY and CDR2 as SAAADI. Between the trimmed V and J ends, which lost 6 bases and 4 bases, there was a span of 12 bases. CDR3: CASSLGGRETQYF. In DNA form, the CDR3 reads TGCGCCAGCAGCCTTGGGGGGCGAGAGACCCAGTACTTC.

The V call is TRBV9, the J call TRBJ2-3, with TRBD2 matching over 7 bases. The CDR3 runs 18 residues. Germline values: CDR1 SGDLS, CDR2 YYNGEE. Trimming at V came to 4 bases and at J to 4 bases, leaving 18 bases not matched to a gene. The CDR3 coding sequence is TGTGCCAGCAGCCCAGCTGTGGGGCGGGAGTTGGTGCCAGATACGCAGTATTTT. Amino acid sequence: CASSPAVGRELVPDTQYF.